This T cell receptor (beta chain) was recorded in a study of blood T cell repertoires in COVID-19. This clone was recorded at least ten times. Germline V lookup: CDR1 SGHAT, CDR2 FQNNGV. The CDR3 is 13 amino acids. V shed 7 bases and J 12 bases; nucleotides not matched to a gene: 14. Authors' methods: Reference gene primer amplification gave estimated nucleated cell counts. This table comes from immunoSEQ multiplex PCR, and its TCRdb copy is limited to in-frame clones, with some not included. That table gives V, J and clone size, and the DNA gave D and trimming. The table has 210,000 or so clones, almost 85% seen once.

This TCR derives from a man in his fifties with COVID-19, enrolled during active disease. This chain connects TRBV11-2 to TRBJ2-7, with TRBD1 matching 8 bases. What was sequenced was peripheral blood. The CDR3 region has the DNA TGTGCCAGCACCCTCCCAGGGGACAGGAGAAGGTACTTC. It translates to CASTLPGDRRRYF.